This TCR beta chain is drawn from a study of cytomegalovirus exposure and HLA in healthy donors (dated by TCRdb to 2016 to 2017). About the full investigation: An earlier analysis of several hundred of the donors reported about 300 Gb of sequence data and about 120 million unique TCR beta sequences obtained from about 180 million T cells. Roughly 300 gigabases of sequencing data and around 88 million unique TCR sequences made up an early release that covered 500 to 650 HLA-typed donors. The genetic ancestry cluster associated with self-reported Caucasian donors included 81% of the roughly 400 genotyped donors. The aim of the study was to test whether cataloging public T cell receptors could identify signatures of past pathogen exposure. The study profiled the T cell repertoires of hundreds of subjects by immunosequencing and related them to cytomegalovirus serostatus. Besides the first cohort of 500 to 700 subjects, a separate validation cohort made up of about 120 different subjects was used. The study combined high-throughput TCR immunosequencing, statistical association of individual TCRs with disease status, and machine learning to predict cytomegalovirus infection status. A later analysis re-analyzed previously published TCR beta repertoires from 666 donors and added high-resolution HLA genotyping to study TCR occurrence patterns. Rather than using new phenotypic data, the later analysis identified candidate immune exposures from TCR beta sequences and from how often those sequences occurred across donors. To decide whether each TCR beta V gene segment behaved as functional or pseudogenic, an earlier analysis of 587 of the donors relied on high-throughput TCR beta sequencing. Alongside the repertoire data, information on donor age, sex, ethnicity and CMV serostatus was compiled. A later genetic analysis used genome-wide SNP genotypes for about 60% of the 666 donors, treating that subset as a discovery cohort. All discovery cohort repertoires had been generated using a single sequencing platform. HLA typing covered class I and class II loci at four-digit resolution. Typing coverage differed by locus: A, B, C, DRB1 and DQB1 were typed in roughly 620-640 donors, DQA1 in 500 to 550, DPA1 in 600 to 610, and DPB1 in just under 490. Five DR-DQ haplotypes were handled as single units for association and clustering because linkage in the cohort was strong. Among a few hundred genotyped donors of the cohort, an average of roughly 240,000 unique TCR beta nucleotide sequences were sequenced per donor, 15% to 20% of them non-productive.

CDR1 and CDR2 are read off the germline V gene (reference sequence) as SGHKS and YYEKEE. The CDR3 holds 14 amino acids from the cysteine to the phenylalanine. CDR3 DNA is the only sequence kept; it has 42 bases, read in frame from the first base. V drops 2 bases and J drops 1 base, leaving 9 bases in between. The cohort comprised 710 or so healthy bone marrow donors. At the time of sampling, all cohort members were nominally healthy, though unrecorded immune exposures were likely present. The donor tested CMV seropositive, placing the donor among the 289 seropositive members of the cohort. Each donor provided a peripheral blood sample, and peripheral blood mononuclear cells were used for TCR beta sequencing. Genomic DNA extraction from the blood cell samples was performed with the Qiagen DNeasy Blood Extraction Kit. Regarding this clone: Its antigen target is currently unknown. No per-base quality is available; no much larger clone lies one base away.

Libraries were prepared through the immunoSEQ multiplex PCR assay. For the multiplex PCR, a mixture combining 60 forward primers for TCR Vbeta segments and 13 reverse primers for TCR Jbeta segments was used. The CDR3 region of rearranged TCR beta genes was amplified from genomic DNA by a multiplex PCR assay. Amplified TCR beta libraries were sequenced as 87-base-pair reads on the Illumina HiSeq System. Per the original workflow: Across the roughly 600 repertoires, a later analysis counted 75 million to 90 million unique TCR beta chains, 9 million to 14 million of which were shared by at least two donors. To remove PCR and sequencing errors, raw reads were error-corrected and collapsed into unique sequences using a nearest-neighbor algorithm that merged closely related sequences. CDR3 sequences were aligned to IMGT reference sequences to assign V, D and J gene segments. For a sequence to be retained, at least a six-nucleotide match to both a V gene segment and a J gene segment was required. A rearrangement was called productive if the CDR3 had no stop codons and remained in frame with V and J, and every other rearrangement was called non-productive. Following IMGT convention, CDR3 was defined as the stretch from the second conserved V-encoded cysteine to the conserved J-encoded phenylalanine. The earlier analysis of about 610 of the donors excluded sequences that lacked an unambiguous match to a single V gene segment. In an earlier analysis of around 590 of the donors, a V segment was called functional when productive rearrangements were above 56.7%, and segregating when the standard deviation between donors exceeded 5%. A statistical classification framework was built to diagnose cytomegalovirus status from the catalog of TCR beta chain sequences. In a later analysis, TCR nucleotide sequences were compared against IMGT/GENE-DB human TR gene sequences so that V and J genes could be assigned. Using the TCRdist pipeline, a later analysis assigned CDR3 sequences along with most-parsimonious VDJ recombination scenarios. In a later analysis, each TCR beta chain was defined by its CDR3 amino acid sequence together with its V-gene family, and reads without a unique V-gene family were excluded. As a way to deal with suspected cross-contamination and a sequencing artifact, a later analysis dropped more than 500 nucleotide sequences that were highly shared and had low generation probability. A later analysis calculated a clonal expansion index for each public chain from normalized within-repertoire ranks of inferred template counts. In a later analysis, generation probabilities were computed with a VDJ recombination model fitted to out-of-frame rearrangements, and the resulting probabilities were checked against IGoR. In a later analysis, TCR-TCR, TCR-HLA and TCR-CMV co-occurrence was scored with hypergeometric tests, and a repertoire-size bias correction was applied to TCR pairs. To estimate false discovery rates, a later analysis permuted the HLA or CMV assignments 20 times. In a later analysis, co-occurring TCRs were grouped with DBSCAN, and TCRdist sequence similarity was added when clustering was performed within HLA-allele-positive subsets. For co-occurrence clustering, repertoires with fewer than 30,000 or more than 120,000 public chains were excluded, along with 4 to 6 repertoires with anomalous nucleotide sharing. This immuneACCESS table, as held by TCRdb, lists in-frame sequences with V and J called but not all clones. Of the missing ones, under half trace to an unresolved V gene in checked studies; the others have no known cause. That table supplies the V and J calls and clone size; D and trimming were determined from the DNA. A total of around 130,000 clones appear in this sample, 65% to 75% of them only once. Approximately 6.3% of the sample belongs to the ten largest clones.

The full study reports these points: Because HLA typing was unavailable for some donors at each locus, only the typed subset was used in association tests. A later analysis reported that several top co-occurrence clusters appeared linked to parvovirus B19, influenza, CMV and Epstein-Barr virus. CMV serostatus was the only immune exposure information available for the cohort. A later genetic analysis reported fewer N-insertions in productive TCRs among donors in an Asian-associated ancestry cluster than the roughly 640-donor mean. A later analysis found that most CMV-associated TCR beta chains appeared HLA-restricted, with HLA associations seemingly driven largely by CMV exposure. Most TCR sequences were observed very rarely across donors, whereas some public TCRs were present in many individuals. A further reported finding was that TCR beta sequences accurately predicted the HLA-A and HLA-B alleles for most subjects in the first cohort. Presence/absence analyses assumed roughly uniform sequencing depth across donors, an assumption that may not hold. In an earlier analysis of about 600 of the donors, most TCR beta V segments appeared in productive rearrangements about 87% or about 30% of the time, broadly matching IMGT annotations. Some IMGT-functional V segments, including TRBV6-2 and TRBV6-3, could not be told apart with the 87-base-pair reads, so those segments were excluded. The authors suggested that the approach could potentially be generalized to other disease states and immunological phenotypes. The study listed around 160 TCR beta chains as associated with cytomegalovirus. Correlated functional status among segregating V segments might reflect linkage disequilibrium, but an unknown experimental factor could not be ruled out. In a later genetic analysis, a missense DCLRE1C variant was associated with V-gene and J-gene trimming of TCR beta chains, and the association was replicated in an independent cohort. A later analysis found that TCR association rates varied across HLA loci, with DRB1 alleles showing the most associated TCRs and HLA-C alleles the fewest. The classifier was reported to diagnose cytomegalovirus status with high specificity and sensitivity in both the original cohort and the validation cohort. A cluster of highly shared sequence variants was judged likely to represent a technical artifact of the sequencing pipeline. Strong co-occurrence of HLA alleles, especially DR and DQ, made assigning TCR associations to individual alleles difficult. Compared with equally common non-associated chains, HLA-associated TCR beta chains in a later analysis were more clonally expanded and had lower generation probabilities. In a later analysis, 16,951 TCR beta sequences were associated with specific HLA alleles at a false discovery rate of 0.05. In vitro tests confirmed that a few of the cytomegalovirus-associated TCR beta chains recognize cytomegalovirus antigens. This cohort had only TCR beta chains sequenced, and the lack of alpha or paired-chain data limited which features could be detected. Because counts were too low, about 18 rarely observed V segments, including chromosome 9 orphons, were left out of the earlier analysis of several hundred of the donors.

The V gene is TRBV5-5 and the J gene is TRBJ2-5, with TRBD1 tentatively as D gene (5 bases match). Sequenced input: PBMCs. This receptor was obtained from a man aged 35 to 55 in good health and CMV-seropositive. The CDR3 in this case is CASSFGAAQETQYF. The DNA is TGTGCCAGCAGCTTTGGGGCAGCCCAAGAGACCCAGTACTTC.